The 17 T cell receptor beta chains below come from one sample, sequenced in a study of blood T cell repertoires in COVID-19. Sequenced by immunoSEQ multiplex PCR; TCRdb stores in-frame clones only, minus some. This repertoire shows around 300,000 clones, around 89% found once; its top ten account for approximately 3%. The sequencing sample was made of PBMCs or T cells enriched from blood (not recorded which). These receptors all stem from a woman in her 50s who had recovered from COVID-19.

The gene calls are TRBV5-1 and TRBJ2-7, with D uncertain. CDR1 is SGHRS and CDR2 is YFSETQ in the germline V gene. Trimming stripped 1 base from V and 2 bases from J, with 10 bases between. The CDR3 consists of 14 residues. CDR3 bases: TGCGCCAGCAGCTTGAATACTATAACCTACGAGCAGTACTTC. It translates to CASSLNTITYEQYF.

Note on this clone: The DNA is left out, because the CDR3 cannot be placed on it with certainty; the CDR3 is given as TCRdb lists it. V gene TRBV12-2 combines with J gene TRBJ1-2; no check of the table's D call, TRBD1, against the DNA was made. TRBV12-2 is a documented pseudogene. The CDR3 length is 16 residues, termini included. The CDR3 is CASRLVGQGANYGYTF.

The chain combines TRBV4-3 with TRBJ1-2; perhaps TRBD1 as D (5 bases). The CDR3 contains 18 residues. Germline lookup yields CDR1 LGHNA and CDR2 YSLEER. Trimming shortened V by 0 bases and J by 0 bases, and 17 bases separated the two germline ends. The CDR3 loop reads CASSQDWTRQHPNYGYTF. DNA for the CDR3: TGCGCCAGCAGCCAAGATTGGACGAGACAGCATCCTAACTATGGCTACACCTTC.

The chain couples TRBV28 to TRBJ2-1; 7 bases are a match to TRBD2. Trimming removed 6 bases from V and 2 bases from J; junction bases left unmatched: 4. The germline gives CDR1 MDHEN, CDR2 SYDVKM. There are 14 residues in the CDR3. The CDR3 DNA reads TGTGCCAGCAGCCCAGGACTAGCCTACAATGAGCAGTTCTTC. It encodes CASSPGLAYNEQFF.

The chain couples TRBV30 to TRBJ1-5, with TRBD1 matching 8 bases. J was trimmed by 6 bases and V by 8 bases; bases with no gene match: 9. Germline assignment: CDR1 GTSNPN and CDR2 SVGIG (reference sequence). The length of the CDR3 is 13 residues. The chain's CDR3 is CAAQGAAGQPQHF. The CDR3 DNA reads TGTGCCGCTCAGGGGGCGGCCGGTCAGCCCCAGCATTTT.

This clone was counted between two and nine times. The V call is TRBV30, the J call TRBJ1-2, with D perhaps matching TRBD1 (6 bases). This CDR3 comprises 12 residues. Germline V gene sequence: CDR1 GTSNPN, CDR2 SVGIG (reference sequence). V was trimmed by 2 bases and J by 7 bases, leaving 11 bases between them. The DNA for the CDR3 is TGTGCCTGGAGTAACAGGGTTTCTGGCTACACCTTC. As protein: CAWSNRVSGYTF.

The rearrangement joins TRBV28 to TRBJ2-3, with D possibly matching TRBD1 (6 bases). From germline, CDR1 is MDHEN and CDR2 SYDVKM. The CDR3 is 14 amino acids. Trimming shortened V by 10 bases and J by 5 bases, and 19 bases separated the two germline ends. As DNA, the CDR3 is TGTGCCAACTCGGACAGCGGTAGTCAAGATACGCAGTATTTT. Translated, it gives CANSDSGSQDTQYF.

The chain carries TRBV11-2 and TRBJ2-3; 7 bases are shared with TRBD2. The trim removed 5 bases at V and 0 bases at J, leaving 5 bases unmatched. The CDR3 extends over 15 amino acids. The V gene's germline CDR1 is SGHAT and CDR2 FQNNGV. CDR3 protein: CASSLGSGSTDTQYF. The CDR3 DNA reads TGTGCCAGCAGCCTCGGTAGCGGGAGCACAGATACGCAGTATTTT.

The genes are TRBV4-3 and TRBJ2-2; D is undetermined. The CDR3 is 14 amino acids. Per germline, CDR1 LGHNA and CDR2 YSLEER. Trimming left V 4 bases short and J 6 bases short, with 12 bases between. The CDR3 loop is CASSRNVNSGELFF. CDR3 sequence (DNA): TGCGCCAGCAGCCGAAACGTCAACTCCGGGGAGCTGTTTTTT.

This clone was seen once. This rearrangement joins TRBV24-1 to TRBJ1-2, with D unresolved. The CDR3 has 13 amino acids. V lost 3 bases and J 1 base, leaving 5 bases between the germline ends. Germline lookup yields CDR1 KGHDR and CDR2 SFDVKD. The CDR3 loop reads CATSDADNYGYTF. In DNA form, the CDR3 reads TGTGCCACCAGTGATGCGGATAACTATGGCTACACCTTC.

This clone has only one observation. The chain employs TRBV7-3 and TRBJ1-1; D call uncertain. Germline V gives CDR1 SGHTA, CDR2 FQGTGA. Between the trimmed V and J ends, which lost 4 bases and 8 bases, there was a span of 14 bases. The CDR3 has 13 residues. The CDR3 loop is CASSSTDGGEAFF. CDR3 sequence (DNA): TGTGCCAGCAGCTCGACCGACGGAGGAGAAGCTTTCTTT.

The chain carries TRBV5-1 and TRBJ1-2; the D gene is possibly TRBD1 (6 bases). CDR1 is SGHRS and CDR2 is YFSETQ in the germline V gene. The CDR3 is made up of 13 amino acids. V lost 0 bases and J lost 6, with 9 bases in between. The CDR3 sequence is CASSLVSGDGYTF. CDR3 DNA: TGCGCCAGCAGCTTGGTGTCAGGGGATGGCTACACCTTC.

The rearrangement joins TRBV28 to TRBJ1-3; D ambiguous. From germline, CDR1 is MDHEN and CDR2 SYDVKM. The ends were cut back, 3 bases at V and 2 bases at J, with 14 bases in the middle. The CDR3 is 16 amino acids. CDR3 nucleotide sequence: TGTGCCAGCAGTTTTGGAGGGAGCGGGGCTGGAAACACCATATATTTT. Translation gives CASSFGGSGAGNTIYF.

The CDR3 protein is CSTSLRNTEAFF. CDR3 bases: TGCAGCACTAGTCTCAGGAACACTGAAGCTTTCTTT. V gene TRBV29-1 combines with J gene TRBJ1-1; D gene ambiguous. In germline, CDR1 is SQVTM, CDR2 ANQGSEA. V lost 8 bases and J lost 1, with 11 bases in between. The CDR3 is 12 amino acids.

In regard to this clone: At one of its ends the junction is not consistent with the germline gene, which may arise from a read error. This chain links TRBV10-3 with TRBJ2-7, with D perhaps TRBD2 (6 bases). This CDR3 is 13 amino acids long. CDR1 and CDR2 from the germline V gene are ENHRY and SYGVKD. CDR3 amino acids: CAISGWDSHEQYF. The DNA of the CDR3 is TGTGCCATCAGCGGCTGGGACTCCCACGAGCAGTACTTC.

The genes are TRBV2 and TRBJ2-3, with 9 bases aligning to TRBD2. In germline, CDR1 is SNHLY, CDR2 FYNNEI. V gave up 6 bases and J gave up 1 base; unmatched junction bases: 2. There are 14 residues in the CDR3. Here the CDR3 DNA reads TGTGCCAGCAGGATAGCGGGAGGCACAGATACGCAGTATTTT. This sequence encodes CASRIAGGTDTQYF.

In this sample, this clone turned up a few times. The chain uses TRBV20-1 and TRBJ2-1; D is uncertain. The V end was cut by 5 bases, the J end by 10 bases, with 9 bases between. Germline-derived CDR1 and CDR2 are DFQATT and SNEGSKA (reference sequence). CDR3 length: 10 residues. The CDR3 DNA reads TGCAGTGCTGCTCAGCGAGAGCAGTTCTTC. Encoded protein: CSAAQREQFF.